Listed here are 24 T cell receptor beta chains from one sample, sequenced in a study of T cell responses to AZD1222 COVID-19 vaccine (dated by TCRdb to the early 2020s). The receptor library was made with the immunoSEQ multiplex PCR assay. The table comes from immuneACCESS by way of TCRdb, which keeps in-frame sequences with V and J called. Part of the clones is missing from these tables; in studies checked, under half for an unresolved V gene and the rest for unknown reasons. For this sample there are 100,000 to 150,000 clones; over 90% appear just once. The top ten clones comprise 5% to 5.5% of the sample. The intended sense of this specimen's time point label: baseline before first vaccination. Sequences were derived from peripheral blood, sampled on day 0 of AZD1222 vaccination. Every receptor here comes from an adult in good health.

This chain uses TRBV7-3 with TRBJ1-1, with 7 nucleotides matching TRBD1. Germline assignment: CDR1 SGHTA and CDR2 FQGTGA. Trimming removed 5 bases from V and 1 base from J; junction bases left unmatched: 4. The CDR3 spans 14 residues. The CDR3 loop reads CASSRDRENTEAFF. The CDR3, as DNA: TGTGCCAGCAGCCGCGACAGGGAGAACACTGAAGCTTTCTTT.

This chain's CDR3 is CASSALGKRLYEQYF. The CDR3, as DNA: TGTGCCAGCTCGGCCTTAGGGAAGCGCCTTTACGAGCAGTACTTC. The chain combines TRBV6-5 with TRBJ2-7, with no clear D. The V and J ends lost 8 bases and 4 bases respectively, with 21 bases between them. Germline V gene sequence: CDR1 MNHEY, CDR2 SVGAGI. The CDR3 length is 15 residues.

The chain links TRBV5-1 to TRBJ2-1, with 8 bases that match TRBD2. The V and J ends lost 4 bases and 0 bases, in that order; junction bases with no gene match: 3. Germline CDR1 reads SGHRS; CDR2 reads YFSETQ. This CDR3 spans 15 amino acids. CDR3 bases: TGCGCCAGCAGCCGTAGCGGGGTCTCCTACAATGAGCAGTTCTTC. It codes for CASSRSGVSYNEQFF. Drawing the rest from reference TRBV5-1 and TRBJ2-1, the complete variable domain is KAGVTQTPRYLIKTRGQQVTLSCSPISGHRSVSWYQQTPGQGLQFLFEYFSETQRNKGNFPGRFSGRQFSNSRSEMNVSTLELGDSALYLCASSRSGVSYNEQFFGPGTRLTVL.

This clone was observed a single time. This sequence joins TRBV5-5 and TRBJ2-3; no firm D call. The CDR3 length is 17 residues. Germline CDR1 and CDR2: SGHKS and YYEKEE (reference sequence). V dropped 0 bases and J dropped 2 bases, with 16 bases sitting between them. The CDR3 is CASSLVVWVTNTDTQYF. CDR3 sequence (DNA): TGTGCCAGCAGCTTGGTGGTCTGGGTCACAAACACAGATACGCAGTATTTT.

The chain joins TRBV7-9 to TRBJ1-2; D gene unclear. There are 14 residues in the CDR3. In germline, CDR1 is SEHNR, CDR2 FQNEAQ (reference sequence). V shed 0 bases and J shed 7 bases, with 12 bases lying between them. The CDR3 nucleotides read TGTGCCAGCAGCTTAGCTGGCAGTGAGTCTGGCTACACCTTC. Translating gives CASSLAGSESGYTF. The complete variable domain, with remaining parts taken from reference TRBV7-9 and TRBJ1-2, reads DTGVSQNPRHKITKRGQNVTFRCDPISEHNRLYWYRQTLGQGPEFLTYFQNEAQLEKSRLLSDRFSAERPKGSFSTLEIQRTEQGDSAMYLCASSLAGSESGYTFGSGTRLTVV.

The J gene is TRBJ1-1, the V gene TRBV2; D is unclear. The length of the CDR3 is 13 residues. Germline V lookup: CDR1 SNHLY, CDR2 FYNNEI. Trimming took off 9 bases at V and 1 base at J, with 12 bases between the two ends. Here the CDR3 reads CARYGGGNTEAFF. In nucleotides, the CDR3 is TGTGCCAGGTACGGTGGTGGGAACACTGAAGCTTTCTTT.

The CDR3 nucleotides read TGTGCCACCAGCGGTCCTGCTGGGCAGCCCCAGCATTTT. Encoded protein: CATSGPAGQPQHF. This sequence joins TRBV15 and TRBJ1-5; D not resolved. The V end was cut by 5 bases, the J end by 7 bases, with 12 bases between. CDR1 LNHNV and CDR2 YYDKDF come from the germline V gene (reference sequence). This CDR3 is built from 13 residues.

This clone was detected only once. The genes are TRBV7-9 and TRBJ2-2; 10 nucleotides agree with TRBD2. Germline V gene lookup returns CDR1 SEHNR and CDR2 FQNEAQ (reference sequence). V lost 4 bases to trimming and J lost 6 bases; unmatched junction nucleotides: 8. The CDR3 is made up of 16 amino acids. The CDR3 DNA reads TGTGCCAGCAGCTGGCCTATCGGGACTAGCGCCGGGGAGCTGTTTTTT. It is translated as CASSWPIGTSAGELFF.

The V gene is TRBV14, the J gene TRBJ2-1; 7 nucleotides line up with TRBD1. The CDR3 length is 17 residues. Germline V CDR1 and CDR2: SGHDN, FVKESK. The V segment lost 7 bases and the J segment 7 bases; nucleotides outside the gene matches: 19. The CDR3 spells CASTRGGQVLRGNEQFF. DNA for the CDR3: TGTGCCAGCACCAGAGGAGGACAGGTCCTTAGAGGGAATGAGCAGTTCTTC.

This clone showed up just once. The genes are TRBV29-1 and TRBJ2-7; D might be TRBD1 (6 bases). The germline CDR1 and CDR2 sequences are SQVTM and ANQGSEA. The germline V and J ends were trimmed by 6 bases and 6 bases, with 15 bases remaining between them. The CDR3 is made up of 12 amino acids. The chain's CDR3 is CSVQVQGTEQYF. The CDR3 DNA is TGCAGCGTCCAAGTCCAGGGGACCGAGCAGTACTTC.

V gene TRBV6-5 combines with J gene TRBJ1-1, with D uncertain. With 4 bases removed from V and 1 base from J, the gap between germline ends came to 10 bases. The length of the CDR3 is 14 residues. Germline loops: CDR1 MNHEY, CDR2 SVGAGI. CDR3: CASSLNPGNTEAFF. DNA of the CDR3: TGTGCCAGCAGTTTGAATCCAGGGAACACTGAAGCTTTCTTT.

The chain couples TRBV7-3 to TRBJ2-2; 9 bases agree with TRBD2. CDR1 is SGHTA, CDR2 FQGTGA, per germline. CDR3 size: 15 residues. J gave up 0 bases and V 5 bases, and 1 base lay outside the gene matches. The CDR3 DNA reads TGTGCCAGCAGCCTAGCGGGAACGAACACCGGGGAGCTGTTTTTT. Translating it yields CASSLAGTNTGELFF.

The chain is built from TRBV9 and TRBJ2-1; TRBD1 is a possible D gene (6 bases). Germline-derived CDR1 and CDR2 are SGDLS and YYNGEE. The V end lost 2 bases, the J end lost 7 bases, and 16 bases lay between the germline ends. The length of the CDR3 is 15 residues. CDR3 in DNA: TGTGCCAGCAGCGTCACCCAGGGGATGGGGAATGAGCAGTTCTTC. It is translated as CASSVTQGMGNEQFF. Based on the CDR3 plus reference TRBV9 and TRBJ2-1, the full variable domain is DSGVTQTPKHLITATGQRVTLRCSPRSGDLSVYWYQQSLDQGLQFLIQYYNGEERAKGNILERFSAQQFPDLHSELNLSSLELGDSALYFCASSVTQGMGNEQFFGPGTRLTVL.

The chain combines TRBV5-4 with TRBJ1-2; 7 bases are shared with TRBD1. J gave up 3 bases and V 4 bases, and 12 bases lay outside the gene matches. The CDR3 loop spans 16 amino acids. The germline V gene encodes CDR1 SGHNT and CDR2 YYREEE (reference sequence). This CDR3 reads CASSQGLGTVDYGYTF. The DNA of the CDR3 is TGTGCCAGCAGCCAAGGCCTTGGGACAGTTGACTATGGCTACACCTTC.

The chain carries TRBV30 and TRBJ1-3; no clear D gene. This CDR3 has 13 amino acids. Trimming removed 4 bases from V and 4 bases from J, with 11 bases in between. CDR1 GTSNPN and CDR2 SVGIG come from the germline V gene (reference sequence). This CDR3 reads CAWIQDPGNTIYF. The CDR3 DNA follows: TGTGCCTGGATACAAGATCCCGGAAACACCATATATTTT.

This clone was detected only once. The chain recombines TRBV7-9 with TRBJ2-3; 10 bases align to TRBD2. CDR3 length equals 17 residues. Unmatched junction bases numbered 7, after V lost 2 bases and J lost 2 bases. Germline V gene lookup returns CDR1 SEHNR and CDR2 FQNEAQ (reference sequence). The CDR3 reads CASSLPAGGPITDTQYF. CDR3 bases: TGTGCCAGCAGCTTACCAGCGGGAGGGCCCATCACAGATACGCAGTATTTT.

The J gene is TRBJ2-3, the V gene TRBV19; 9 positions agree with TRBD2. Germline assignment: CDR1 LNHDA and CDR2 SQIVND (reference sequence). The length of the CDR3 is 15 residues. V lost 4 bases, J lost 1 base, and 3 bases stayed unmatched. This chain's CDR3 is CASSTRGGGTDTQYF. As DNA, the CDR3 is TGTGCCAGTAGTACGCGGGGGGGCGGCACAGATACGCAGTATTTT. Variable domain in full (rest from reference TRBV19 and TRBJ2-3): DGGITQSPKYLFRKEGQNVTLSCEQNLNHDAMYWYRQDPGQGLRLIYYSQIVNDFQKGDIAEGYSVSREKKESFPLTVTSAQKNPTAFYLCASSTRGGGTDTQYFGPGTRLTVL.

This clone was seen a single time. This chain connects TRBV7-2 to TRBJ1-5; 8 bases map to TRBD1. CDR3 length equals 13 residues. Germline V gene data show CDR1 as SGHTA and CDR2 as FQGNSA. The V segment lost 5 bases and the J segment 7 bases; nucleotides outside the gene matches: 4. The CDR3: CASSLDRGQPQHF. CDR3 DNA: TGTGCCAGCAGCCTCGACAGGGGCCAGCCCCAGCATTTT.

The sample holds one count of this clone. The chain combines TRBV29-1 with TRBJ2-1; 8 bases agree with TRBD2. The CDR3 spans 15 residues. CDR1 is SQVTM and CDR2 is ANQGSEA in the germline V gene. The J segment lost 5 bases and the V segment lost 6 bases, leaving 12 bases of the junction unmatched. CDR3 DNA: TGCAGCGTCATACGAGCGGGAGCCGCGCACAATGAGCAGTTCTTC. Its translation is CSVIRAGAAHNEQFF.

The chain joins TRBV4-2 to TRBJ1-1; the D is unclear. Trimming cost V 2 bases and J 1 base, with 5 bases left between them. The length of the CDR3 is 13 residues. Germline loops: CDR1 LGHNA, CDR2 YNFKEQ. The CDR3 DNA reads TGTGCCAGCAGCCAAATCAAGAACACTGAAGCTTTCTTT. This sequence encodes CASSQIKNTEAFF.

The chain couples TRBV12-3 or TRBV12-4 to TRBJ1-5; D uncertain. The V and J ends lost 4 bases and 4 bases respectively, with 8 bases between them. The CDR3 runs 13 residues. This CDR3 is CASSWGGNQPQHF. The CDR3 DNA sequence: TGTGCCAGCAGTTGGGGAGGGAATCAGCCCCAGCATTTT.

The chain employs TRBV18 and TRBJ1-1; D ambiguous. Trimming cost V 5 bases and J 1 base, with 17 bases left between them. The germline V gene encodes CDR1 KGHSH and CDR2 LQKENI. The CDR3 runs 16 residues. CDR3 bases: TGTGCCAGCTCATCGATCGTAGGACGGGAGAACACTGAAGCTTTCTTT. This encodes CASSSIVGRENTEAFF.

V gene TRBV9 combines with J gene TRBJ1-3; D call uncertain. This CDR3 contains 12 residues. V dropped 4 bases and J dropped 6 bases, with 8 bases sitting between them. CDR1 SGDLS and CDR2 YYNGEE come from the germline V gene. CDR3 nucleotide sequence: TGTGCCAGCAGCCCGAGGTTAAACACCATATATTTT. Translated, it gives CASSPRLNTIYF.

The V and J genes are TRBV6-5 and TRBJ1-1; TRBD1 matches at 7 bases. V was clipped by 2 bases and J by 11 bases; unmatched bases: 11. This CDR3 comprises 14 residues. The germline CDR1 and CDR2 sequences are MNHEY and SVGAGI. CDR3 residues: CASSYRQGVDTAFF. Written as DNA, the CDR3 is TGTGCCAGCAGTTACCGGCAGGGGGTTGATACGGCTTTCTTT.